The clone carrying this TCR beta chain is a singleton in its sample. This specimen belongs to a study of cytomegalovirus exposure and HLA in healthy donors. In the PCR, 60 Vbeta and 13 Jbeta primers were used. TCRdb's table, derived via immunoSEQ multiplex PCR, lists solely in-frame clones and lacks some. This sample has 150,000 to 200,000 clones; approximately 84% occur once, and the top ten carry around 5%. Specimen: PBMCs. This clonotype was obtained from a man aged 18-30 years in good health and CMV-seronegative.

The CDR3 reads CASSVTGGYTQYF. CDR3 bases: TGTGCCAGCAGTGTCACGGGGGGATATACGCAGTATTTT. The rearrangement joins TRBV6-6 to TRBJ2-3; 7 bases align to TRBD2. V was pared by 5 bases and J by 7 bases, with 6 bases of the junction left unmatched. The CDR3 spans 13 residues. The germline CDR1 and CDR2 sequences are MNHNY and SVGAGI (reference sequence).